Listed below are T cell receptor beta chains from one sample, sequenced in a study of Graves' ophthalmopathy and Graves' hyperthyroidism. One entry per CDR3 protein, called by TCRdb with MiXCR from the multiplex PCR reads. The sample shows about 700,000 distinct CDR3 sequences, roughly 40% of them seen only once. The source material was peripheral blood. The receptors shown here come from an adult man with Graves' ophthalmopathy. Each CDR3 is given with its conserved first and last residue. Fields, in order: D gene, J gene, V gene, CDR3 protein. A D gene is named only where the DNA matches it firmly.

TRBD2 TRBJ2-7 TRBV12-3/TRBV12-4 CASSGLGGLTGYEQYF
. TRBJ1-2 TRBV6-5 CASSYSKPSYGYTF
. TRBJ1-5 TRBV29-1 CSPEGGQPQHF
TRBD1 TRBJ1-1 TRBV15 CATSTMGQANTEAFF
TRBD2 TRBJ2-5 TRBV25-1 CASIHRTSGREQETQYF
. TRBJ2-7 TRBV11-1 CANSQGSGYEQYF
. TRBJ2-2 TRBV11-1 CASTTGGIQLFF
. TRBJ2-2 TRBV11-2 CASSREGATGELFF
TRBD2 TRBJ2-5 TRBV9 CASSPRTSGGARETQYF
. TRBJ1-5 TRBV7-8 CASSPNRERGQPQHF
TRBD1 TRBJ1-5 TRBV19 CASREIRTGANQPQHF
. TRBJ1-4 TRBV29-1 CSVEDRGLNEKLFF
. TRBJ1-4 TRBV6-5 CASSYAFQGLNEKLFF
TRBD1 TRBJ2-6 TRBV7-9 CASSQGQGGSSGANVLTF
. TRBJ2-7 TRBV20-1 CSVTFGTLNSYEQYF
. TRBJ2-5 TRBV10-3 CAISFGRIAQETQYF
. TRBJ2-2 TRBV7-9 CASSQYGAGELFF
. TRBJ2-5 TRBV29-1 CSVEDGDAKGGIQETQYF
TRBD1 TRBJ2-7 TRBV25-1 CASNDGQGASDEQYF
. TRBJ1-2 TRBV2 CVISEGDRLSGYTF
. TRBJ1-6 TRBV5-1 CASSLAQGSPLHF
. TRBJ1-1 TRBV20-1 CSGRRQLNTEAFF
. TRBJ1-1 TRBV7-2 CASSLAFRAFF
. TRBJ2-7 TRBV12-3/TRBV12-4 CASRPGQGSHEQYF
. TRBJ1-2 TRBV7-2 CASSLARGGANYGYTF
. TRBJ1-1 TRBV25-1 CASSLSYSLNTEAFF
. TRBJ2-7 TRBV2 CASTPTWGANSYEQYF
TRBD1 TRBJ2-5 TRBV15 CAASRQGEGKTQYF
TRBD1 TRBJ1-2 TRBV7-2 CASSHGTVPLDGYTF
TRBD1 TRBJ1-1 TRBV20-1 CSARGGRTGGNTEAFF
. TRBJ2-2 TRBV25-1 CASSASVPVVGELFF
. TRBJ1-2 TRBV4-2 CASSQGAANYGYTF
. TRBJ2-2 TRBV19 CASSITVRGLFF
. TRBJ1-2 TRBV7-3 CASSPGGAQGYTF
. TRBJ1-1 TRBV7-2 CASRLGMNTEAFF
. TRBJ1-5 TRBV4-2 CASSQAWPGVNQPQHF
TRBD1 TRBJ1-6 TRBV29-1 CSLGQGHNSPLHF
TRBD2 TRBJ2-5 TRBV5-4 CASSTASGGASEAQYF
. TRBJ1-1 TRBV27 CASSPPGQDTEAFF
. TRBJ1-5 TRBV7-9 CASSQAGPQPQHF
TRBD1 TRBJ1-2 TRBV12-3/TRBV12-4 CASRQTGGIHYGYTF
. TRBJ1-5 TRBV24-1 CATSTGMNQPQHF
. TRBJ1-5 TRBV20-1 CSAILPLGTNQPQHF
. TRBJ1-2 TRBV7-9 CASSPQNYGYTF
TRBD1 TRBJ2-7 TRBV29-1 CSVCWTGSQDEQYF